The clone carrying this TCR beta chain was counted only a few times. Its antigen is undetermined. This CDR3 is also generated by other DNA sequences in the sample. Measured with immunoSEQ multiplex PCR; TCRdb has only the in-frame clones, and not every one. Among around 1.9 million clones listed, around 93% were seen once. The data were obtained in a study of shared clonotypes between healthy human individuals. Findings and caveats of the study: Rarefaction curves obtained for sorted subsets showed sequencing incomplete despite large depth.

Only CD45RO-negative cells positively selected for CCR7 counted as naive CD8 cells, so terminally differentiated effector memory CD45RA+ cells were excluded. The CDR3 has 13 residues. In germline, CDR1 is MNHEY, CDR2 SMNVEV (reference sequence). V dropped 3 bases and J dropped 1 base, with 7 bases sitting between them. This chain links TRBV27 with TRBJ2-7, with TRBD1 as a possible D gene (5 bases). The sequencing sample was made of naive CD8+ T cells from PBMCs. The receptor comes from a man younger than 35 in good health. Some clones in this sample may be carry-over from other donors' samples. The CDR3 spells CASSFSGSYEQYF. The DNA for the CDR3 is TGTGCCAGCAGTTTTTCAGGGTCCTACGAGCAGTACTTC.